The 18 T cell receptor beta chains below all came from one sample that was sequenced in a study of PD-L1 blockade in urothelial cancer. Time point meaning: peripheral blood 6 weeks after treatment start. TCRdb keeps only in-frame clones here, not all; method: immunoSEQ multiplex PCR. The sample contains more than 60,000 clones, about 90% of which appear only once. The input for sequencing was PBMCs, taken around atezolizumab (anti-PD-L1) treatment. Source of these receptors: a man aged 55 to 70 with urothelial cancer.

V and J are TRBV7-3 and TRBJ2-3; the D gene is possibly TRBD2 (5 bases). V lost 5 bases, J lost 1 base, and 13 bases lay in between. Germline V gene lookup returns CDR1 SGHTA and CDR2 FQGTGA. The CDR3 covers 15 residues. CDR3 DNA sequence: TGTGCCAGCAGCCCCCGGGGTAGCGGCACAGATACGCAGTATTTT. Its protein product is CASSPRGSGTDTQYF. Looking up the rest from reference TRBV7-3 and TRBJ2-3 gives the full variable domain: GAGVSQTPSNKVTEKGKYVELRCDPISGHTALYWYRQSLGQGPEFLIYFQGTGAADDSGLPNDRFFAVRPEGSVSTLKIQRTERGDSAVYLCASSPRGSGTDTQYFGPGTRLTVL.

CDR3 protein: CASSLPAEGYF. The CDR3 DNA follows: TGTGCCAGCAGTTTACCTGCTGAGGGGTACTTC. The rearrangement uses TRBV28 and TRBJ2-7; perhaps TRBD2 as D (5 bases). This CDR3 is 11 amino acids long. V was cut by 2 bases and J by 12 bases, with 11 bases left in between. The germline CDR1 and CDR2 sequences are MDHEN and SYDVKM.

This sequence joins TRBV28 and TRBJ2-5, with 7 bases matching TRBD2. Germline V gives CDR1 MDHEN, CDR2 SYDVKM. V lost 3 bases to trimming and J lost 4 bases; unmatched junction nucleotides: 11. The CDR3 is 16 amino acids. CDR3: CASSLSIAGRGETQYF. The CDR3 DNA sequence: TGTGCCAGCAGTTTGTCTATAGCGGGTCGAGGAGAGACCCAGTACTTC. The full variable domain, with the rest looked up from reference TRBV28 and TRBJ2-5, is DVKVTQSSRYLVKRTGEKVFLECVQDMDHENMFWYRQDPGLGLRLIYFSYDVKMKEKGDIPEGYSVSREKKERFSLILESASTNQTSMYLCASSLSIAGRGETQYFGPGTRLLVL.

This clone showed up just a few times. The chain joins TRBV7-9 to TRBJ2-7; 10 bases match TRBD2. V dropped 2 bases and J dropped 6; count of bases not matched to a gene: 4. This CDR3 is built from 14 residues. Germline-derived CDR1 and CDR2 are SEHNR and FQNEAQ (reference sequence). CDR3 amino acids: CASSLLAGAGEQYF. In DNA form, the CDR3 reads TGTGCCAGCAGCTTACTAGCGGGAGCTGGCGAGCAGTACTTC.

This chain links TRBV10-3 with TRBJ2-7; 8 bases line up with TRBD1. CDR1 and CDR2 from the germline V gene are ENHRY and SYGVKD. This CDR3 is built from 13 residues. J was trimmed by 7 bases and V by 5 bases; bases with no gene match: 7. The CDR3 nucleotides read TGTGCCATCAGTCTGGACAGGGCTAGAGAGCAGTACTTC. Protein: CAISLDRAREQYF.

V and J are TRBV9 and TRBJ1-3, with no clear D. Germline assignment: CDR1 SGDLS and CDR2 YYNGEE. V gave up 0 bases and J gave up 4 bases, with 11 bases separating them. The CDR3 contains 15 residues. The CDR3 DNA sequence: TGTGCCAGCAGCGTAGATGGAAACGGGGGAAACACCATATATTTT. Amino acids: CASSVDGNGGNTIYF.

The CDR3 sequence: CASAGQPPYEQYF. As DNA, the CDR3 is TGTGCCAGCGCGGGACAGCCCCCCTACGAGCAGTACTTC. The genes are TRBV10-3 and TRBJ2-7; TRBD1 is a possible D gene (7 bases). The CDR3 spans 13 residues. Germline V gene lookup returns CDR1 ENHRY and CDR2 SYGVKD. Trimming removed 10 bases from V and 2 bases from J, with 15 bases in between.

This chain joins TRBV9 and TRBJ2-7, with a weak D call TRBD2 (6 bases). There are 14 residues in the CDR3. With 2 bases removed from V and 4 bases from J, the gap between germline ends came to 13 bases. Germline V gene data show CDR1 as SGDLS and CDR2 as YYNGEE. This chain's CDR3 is CASSVGVSGYEQYF. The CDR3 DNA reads TGTGCCAGCAGCGTTGGGGTTAGCGGTTACGAGCAGTACTTC.

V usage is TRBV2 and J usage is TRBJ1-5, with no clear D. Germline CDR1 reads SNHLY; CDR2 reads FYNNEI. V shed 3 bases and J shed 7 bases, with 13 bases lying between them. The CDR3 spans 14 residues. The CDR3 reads CASSDLSTYQPQHF. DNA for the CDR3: TGTGCCAGCAGTGATCTTTCTACCTACCAGCCCCAGCATTTT.

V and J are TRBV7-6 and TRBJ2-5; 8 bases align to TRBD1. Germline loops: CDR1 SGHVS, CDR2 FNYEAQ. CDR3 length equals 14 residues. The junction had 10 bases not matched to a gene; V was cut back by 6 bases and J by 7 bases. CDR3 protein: CASRQGQALGTQYF. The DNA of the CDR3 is TGTGCCAGCAGACAGGGACAGGCTCTGGGGACCCAGTACTTC.

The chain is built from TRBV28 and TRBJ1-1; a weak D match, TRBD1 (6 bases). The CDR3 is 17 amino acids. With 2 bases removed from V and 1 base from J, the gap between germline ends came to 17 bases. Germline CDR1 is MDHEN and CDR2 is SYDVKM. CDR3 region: CASSLVIGGGGNTEAFF. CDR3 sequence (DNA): TGTGCCAGCAGTTTAGTTATCGGGGGGGGCGGGAACACTGAAGCTTTCTTT.

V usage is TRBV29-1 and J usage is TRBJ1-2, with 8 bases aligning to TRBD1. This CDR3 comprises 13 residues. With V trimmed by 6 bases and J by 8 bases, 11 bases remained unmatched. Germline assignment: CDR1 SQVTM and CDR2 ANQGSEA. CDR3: CSVGQGAGIGYTF. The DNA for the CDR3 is TGCAGCGTGGGGCAGGGGGCGGGGATCGGCTACACCTTC.

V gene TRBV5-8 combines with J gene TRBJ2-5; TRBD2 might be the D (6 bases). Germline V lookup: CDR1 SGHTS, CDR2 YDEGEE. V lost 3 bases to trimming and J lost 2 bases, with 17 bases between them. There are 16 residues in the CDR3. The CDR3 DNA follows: TGTGCCAGCAGCTCGTCGGGACTCATCCTTCAAGAGACCCAGTACTTC. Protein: CASSSSGLILQETQYF.

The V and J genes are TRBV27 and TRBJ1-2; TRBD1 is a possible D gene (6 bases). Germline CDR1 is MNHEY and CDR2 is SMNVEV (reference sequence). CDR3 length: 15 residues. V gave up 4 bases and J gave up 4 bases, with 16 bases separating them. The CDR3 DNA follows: TGTGCCAGCAGTTGGGACAAGACCTTTTTCTATGGCTACACCTTC. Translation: CASSWDKTFFYGYTF.

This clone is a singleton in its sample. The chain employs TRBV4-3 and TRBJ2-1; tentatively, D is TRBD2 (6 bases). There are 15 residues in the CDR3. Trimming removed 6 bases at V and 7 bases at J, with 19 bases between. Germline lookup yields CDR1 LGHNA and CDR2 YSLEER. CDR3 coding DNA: TGCGCCAGCAGTCTCGGGCCGGGAGCGTTGAATGAGCAGTTCTTC. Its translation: CASSLGPGALNEQFF.

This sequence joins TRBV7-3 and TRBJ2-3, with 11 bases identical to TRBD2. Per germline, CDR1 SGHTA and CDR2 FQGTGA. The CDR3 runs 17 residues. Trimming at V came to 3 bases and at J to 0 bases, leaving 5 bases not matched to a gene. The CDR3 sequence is CASSFSSGGTSTDTQYF. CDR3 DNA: TGTGCCAGCAGCTTTTCTAGCGGGGGGACCAGCACAGATACGCAGTATTTT.

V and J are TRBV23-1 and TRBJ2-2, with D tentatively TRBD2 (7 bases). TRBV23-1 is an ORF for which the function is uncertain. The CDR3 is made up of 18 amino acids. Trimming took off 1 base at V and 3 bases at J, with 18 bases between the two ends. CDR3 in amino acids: CASSQWGPTSRYTGELFF. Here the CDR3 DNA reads TGCGCCAGCAGTCAATGGGGGCCGACTAGCAGATACACCGGGGAGCTGTTTTTT.

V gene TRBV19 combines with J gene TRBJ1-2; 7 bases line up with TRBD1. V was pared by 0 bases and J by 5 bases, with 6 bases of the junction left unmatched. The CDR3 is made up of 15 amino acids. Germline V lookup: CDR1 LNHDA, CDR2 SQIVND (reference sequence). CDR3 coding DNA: TGTGCCAGTAGTATAGATCGGGGACAGACGTATGGCTACACCTTC. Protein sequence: CASSIDRGQTYGYTF.